One and the same sample provided the 18 T cell receptor beta chains below, sequenced in a study of shared clonotypes between healthy human individuals. Profiling relied on immunoSEQ multiplex PCR, and the TCRdb table lists in-frame clones only, not all of them. This table holds fewer than 1.8 million clones, just under 99% found once. Material: naive CD4+ T cells sorted from blood. The subset is: CD45RA+ positively selected. All receptors derive from a man aged 25-45 years in good health.

The chain couples TRBV25-1 to TRBJ1-5; D ambiguous. Germline CDR1 and CDR2: MGHDK and SYGVNS. This CDR3 has 11 residues. Between the trimmed V and J ends, which lost 6 bases and 10 bases, there was a span of 10 bases. The CDR3 protein is CASSGSGPQHF. Written as DNA, the CDR3 is TGTGCCAGCAGCGGTTCTGGACCCCAGCATTTT.

J is TRBJ1-1 and V is TRBV14; maybe TRBD1 (5 bases). This CDR3 has 15 residues. V was pared by 3 bases and J by 6 bases, with 17 bases between. Germline CDR1 and CDR2: SGHDN and FVKESK. The CDR3 DNA is TGTGCCAGCAGCCACCCCGCAGGGTTCGGCGCTGAAGCTTTCTTT. As protein: CASSHPAGFGAEAFF.

The chain carries TRBV29-1 and TRBJ1-1; unclear D gene. The CDR3 sequence is 13 residues long. Trimming left V 4 bases short and J 3 bases short, with 12 bases between. The germline CDR1 and CDR2 sequences are SQVTM and ANQGSEA. The CDR3: CSVVTQIHTEAFF. The CDR3 coding sequence is TGCAGCGTTGTTACACAGATCCACACTGAAGCTTTCTTT.

In regard to this clone: Other DNA sequences of this sample code for an identical CDR3. The rearrangement joins TRBV19 to TRBJ2-1; 9 positions match TRBD1. The CDR3 covers 15 residues. Trimming cost V 4 bases and J 1 base; bases outside gene matches: 2. The germline V gene encodes CDR1 LNHDA and CDR2 SQIVND (reference sequence). The CDR3 DNA is TGTGCCAGTAGTACGACAGGGGGTTCCTACAATGAGCAGTTCTTC. This codes for CASSTTGGSYNEQFF.

This clone is a singleton in its sample. The V gene is TRBV7-9, the J gene TRBJ2-1; perhaps TRBD2 as D (6 bases). Between the trimmed V and J ends, which lost 5 bases and 3 bases, there was a span of 14 bases. The germline V gene encodes CDR1 SEHNR and CDR2 FQNEAQ (reference sequence). CDR3 length: 15 residues. CDR3 nucleotides: TGTGCCAGCAGCGAGGCGGGAAGACACTACAATGAGCAGTTCTTC. It codes for CASSEAGRHYNEQFF.

The chain joins TRBV5-6 to TRBJ2-2; 9 nucleotides match TRBD1. Germline V lookup: CDR1 SGHDT, CDR2 YYEEEE. This CDR3 comprises 17 residues. J lost 4 bases, V lost 1 base, and 8 bases had no gene match. The CDR3 reads CASSLFTDRGSTGELFF. CDR3 in DNA: TGTGCCAGCAGCTTGTTTACGGACAGGGGTTCCACCGGGGAGCTGTTTTTT.

The V and J genes are TRBV11-3 and TRBJ2-1; 11 positions match TRBD2. V dropped 3 bases and J dropped 6; count of bases not matched to a gene: 1. Looked up from germline, CDR1 is SGHNT and CDR2 is YENEEA. CDR3 length equals 14 residues. The CDR3 DNA reads TGTGCCAGCAGCTTGGGACTAGCGGTCAATGAGCAGTTCTTC. Protein product: CASSLGLAVNEQFF.

The genes are TRBV2 and TRBJ2-3; 9 positions agree with TRBD2. This CDR3 comprises 14 residues. The germline V gene has CDR1 SNHLY and CDR2 FYNNEI. After removal of 5 bases from V and 4 bases from J, the junction contained 4 bases not matched to a gene. DNA of the CDR3: TGTGCCAGCAGTCCGGGACTAGCCTCAGATACGCAGTATTTT. Translated, it gives CASSPGLASDTQYF.

The chain links TRBV7-2 to TRBJ2-1, with D tentatively TRBD2 (5 bases). The germline V gene has CDR1 SGHTA and CDR2 FQGNSA. V was cut by 0 bases and J by 10 bases, with 19 bases left in between. The CDR3 contains 16 residues. The CDR3 region is CASSLAAGLVAVEQFF. CDR3 nucleotides: TGTGCCAGCAGCTTAGCGGCAGGACTCGTCGCGGTCGAGCAGTTCTTC.

The genes are TRBV5-1 and TRBJ1-2, with D perhaps matching TRBD1 (5 bases). The CDR3 covers 14 residues. V was pared by 5 bases and J by 3 bases, with 14 bases between. Germline CDR1 is SGHRS and CDR2 is YFSETQ. The CDR3 bases are TGCGCCAGCAGTCTTTCGGGAGGGGACTATGGCTACACCTTC. Translated, it gives CASSLSGGDYGYTF.

This chain uses TRBV29-1 with TRBJ1-2; D call uncertain. The CDR3 spans 10 residues. CDR1 SQVTM and CDR2 ANQGSEA come from the germline V gene. Trimming took off 4 bases at V and 8 bases at J, with 8 bases between the two ends. The CDR3 coding sequence is TGCAGCGTTGCGTCTGGAGGCTACACCTTC. This codes for CSVASGGYTF.

This clone was seen only once. The genes are TRBV9 and TRBJ1-1, with TRBD1 matching 7 bases. CDR1 is SGDLS and CDR2 is YYNGEE in the germline V gene. This CDR3 has 16 residues. J was trimmed by 5 bases and V by 4 bases; bases with no gene match: 14. Written as DNA, the CDR3 is TGTGCCAGCAGCCCCCGAAGCGGACAGGTGGCTACTGAAGCTTTCTTT. Protein sequence: CASSPRSGQVATEAFF.

V usage is TRBV18 and J usage is TRBJ2-1; 10 positions agree with TRBD1. The germline gives CDR1 KGHSH, CDR2 LQKENI. The ends lost 0 bases at V and 4 bases at J; junction bases unmatched: 3. CDR3 length equals 16 residues. The CDR3 loop reads CASSPPGDRGYNEQFF. The CDR3 DNA reads as TGTGCCAGCTCACCACCGGGGGACAGGGGTTACAATGAGCAGTTCTTC. The full variable domain, in which reference TRBV18 and TRBJ2-1 provide the parts outside the CDR3, is NAGVMQNPRHLVRRRGQEARLRCSPMKGHSHVYWYRQLPEEGLKFMVYLQKENIIDESGMPKERFSAEFPKEGPSILRIQQVVRGDSAAYFCASSPPGDRGYNEQFFGPGTRLTVL.

The genes are TRBV28 and TRBJ2-5, with D perhaps TRBD1 or TRBD2 (5 bases each). The CDR3 spans 14 residues. V was cut by 3 bases and J by 3 bases, with 11 bases left in between. CDR1 is MDHEN and CDR2 is SYDVKM in the germline V gene. CDR3 sequence: CASSFPGREETQYF. DNA of the CDR3: TGTGCCAGCAGTTTCCCGGGGCGTGAAGAGACCCAGTACTTC.

J is TRBJ2-3 and V is TRBV5-6, with D possibly matching TRBD2 (5 bases). The CDR3 has 16 residues. V dropped 0 bases and J dropped 0 bases, with 11 bases sitting between them. Germline assignment: CDR1 SGHDT and CDR2 YYEEEE. The CDR3 DNA reads as TGTGCCAGCAGCTTGGCGGCGGAGGTTAGCACAGATACGCAGTATTTT. Translating gives CASSLAAEVSTDTQYF.

This clone was recorded once. This rearrangement joins TRBV18 to TRBJ1-1, with D tentatively TRBD1 (6 bases). The V gene lost 2 bases and the J gene lost 4 bases, with 11 bases spanning the gap. The germline CDR1 and CDR2 sequences are KGHSH and LQKENI. The CDR3 spans 14 residues. CDR3: CASSPKQGATEAFF. The CDR3 DNA is TGTGCCAGCTCACCAAAACAGGGAGCCACTGAAGCTTTCTTT.

The genes are TRBV29-1 and TRBJ2-5; no clear D gene. CDR3 length: 10 amino acids. Germline CDR1 SQVTM, CDR2 ANQGSEA. Trimming pared 3 bases from V and 5 bases from J, leaving 4 bases between. The CDR3 coding sequence is TGCAGCGTTGATGTCGAGACCCAGTACTTC. Encoded protein: CSVDVETQYF.

This chain links TRBV15 with TRBJ2-7; the match to TRBD1 covers 12 bases. CDR1 and CDR2 (germline): LNHNV, YYDKDF (reference sequence). The V segment lost 2 bases and the J segment 5 bases; nucleotides outside the gene matches: 7. This CDR3 has 16 amino acids. CDR3 in DNA: TGTGCCACCAGCAGAAATTTGGGACAGGGGGCAGACGAGCAGTACTTC. Amino acids: CATSRNLGQGADEQYF.